Listed below are T cell receptor beta chains from one sample, sequenced in a study of shared clonotypes between healthy human individuals. Profiling relied on immunoSEQ multiplex PCR, and the TCRdb table lists in-frame clones only, not all of them. The sample yields about 2 million clones, about 95% seen once. The sample consisted of naive CD8+ T cells sorted from blood. The receptors shown here come from a man between 18 and 29 years old in good health. The CDR3 runs from the conserved cysteine through the conserved F or W. A D gene is named only where the DNA matches it firmly. A row's size may be missing; if present it is once, few, many or a size class.

d_call,j_call,clone_size,v_call,cdr3_nt,cdr3_aa
TRBD2,TRBJ2-2,-,TRBV30,TGTGCCTGGAAGACTAGCGGGGGGGCCAGGGAGCTGTTTTTT,CAWKTSGGARELFF
-,TRBJ2-5,-,TRBV7-9,TGTGCCAGCAGTCCTGACACCCAAGAGACCCAGTACTTC,CASSPDTQETQYF
-,TRBJ2-3,-,TRBV27,TGTGCCAGCACCCACGCGCCGGCGGGACCCACAGATACGCAGTATTTT,CASTHAPAGPTDTQYF
-,TRBJ2-4,once,TRBV4-3,TGCGCCAGTATCCTTGGGGGCAAAGCCAAAAACATTCAGTACTTC,CASILGGKAKNIQYF
TRBD1,TRBJ1-1,-,TRBV4-3,TGCGCCAGCAGCCAACTGACAGGGGGGGGTACTGAAGCTTTCTTT,CASSQLTGGGTEAFF
-,TRBJ1-4,-,TRBV7-9,TGTGCCAGCAGCTTTCTTGGCGTCCACGAAAAACTGTTTTTT,CASSFLGVHEKLFF
TRBD2,TRBJ2-1,-,TRBV29-1,TGCAGCGTTGGGGGCCTCGGAACTAGCGGGAGTACCAATGAGCAGTTCTTC,CSVGGLGTSGSTNEQFF
-,TRBJ2-1,-,TRBV29-1,TGCAGCGTTGTGACTTCCCTAGCGCCCACCGGGAATGAGCAGTTCTTC,CSVVTSLAPTGNEQFF
TRBD1,TRBJ2-4,-,TRBV7-2,TGTGCCAGCAGCCTCCGGGACAGAGTGTCGCTTGCAGCCAAAAACATTCAGTACTTC,CASSLRDRVSLAAKNIQYF
TRBD1,TRBJ1-5,-,TRBV4-1,TGCGCCAGCAGCTGGGACAGCGTTGATCAGCCCCAGCATTTT,CASSWDSVDQPQHF
-,TRBJ2-1,-,TRBV9,TGTGCCAGCAGCCCCGTTGGCTCCAATGAGCAGTTCTTC,CASSPVGSNEQFF
-,TRBJ1-4,-,TRBV10-2,TGCGCCAGCATGGAGGGAACTACAACTAATGAAAAACTGTTTTTT,CASMEGTTTNEKLFF
TRBD2,TRBJ2-1,-,TRBV11-2,TGTGCCAGCAGCCTCCCGGGACTAGCGGGAGCGAATGAGCAGTTCTTC,CASSLPGLAGANEQFF
-,TRBJ2-3,-,TRBV2,TGTGCCAGCAGTGAATTGGGCAGGGCAGATACGCAGTATTTT,CASSELGRADTQYF
-,TRBJ2-7,-,TRBV11-2,TGTGCCAGCAGCTCCGCCCTGTTATACGAGCAGTACTTC,CASSSALLYEQYF
-,TRBJ2-3,-,TRBV5-4,TGTGCCAGCAGGGCGGGGTGGGGCCCAGATACGCAGTATTTT,CASRAGWGPDTQYF
-,TRBJ1-6,-,TRBV30,TGTGCCTGGAGTGTAGGATCGTGGGGCTCGGATAATTCACCCCTCCACTTT,CAWSVGSWGSDNSPLHF
TRBD1,TRBJ2-7,-,TRBV19,TGTGCCAGTAGTATAGTGAGGGACAGGGTCGAGCAGTACTTC,CASSIVRDRVEQYF